The clone carrying this TCR beta chain was counted at least ten times. Its specificity is not known. Time point in this sample: persistent/refractory GD, antithyroid drugs over 5 years with positive TRAb. Scientists built the TCR library using RNA that was extracted from PBMCs. This entry is derived from a study of regulatory T cells in long-lasting Graves disease. Whole-study results and caveats: Compared with new cases, persistent Graves' patients showed reduced TCR diversity.

Construction of TCR beta libraries relied on iRepertoire HTBI primers and on Arm-PCR targeting CDR3 regions. Authors' data handling: From all samples, identification returned over 13 TRBJ and 60 or so TRBV segments. One entry per CDR3 protein, called by TCRdb with MiXCR from the multiplex PCR reads. In this record, the V and J calls reflect TCRdb's handling and not the investigators' own analysis. The sample records roughly 500,000 distinct CDR3 sequences, 22% being singletons. V lost 6 bases to trimming and J lost 4 bases; unmatched junction nucleotides: 8. Germline V gene sequence: CDR1 MDHEN, CDR2 SYDVKM. The CDR3 has 15 amino acids.

The TCR sequence derives from a female donor with Graves disease. The specimen comprised peripheral blood mononuclear cells (PBMCs), sampled when the disease was refractory, from a patient treated with antithyroid drugs. V gene TRBV28 combines with J gene TRBJ2-2; 7 bases line up with TRBD1. The CDR3 nucleotides read TGTGCCAGCAGCCAACAGGGGAAGGGCACCGGGGAGCTGTTTTTT. Its protein is CASSQQGKGTGELFF.